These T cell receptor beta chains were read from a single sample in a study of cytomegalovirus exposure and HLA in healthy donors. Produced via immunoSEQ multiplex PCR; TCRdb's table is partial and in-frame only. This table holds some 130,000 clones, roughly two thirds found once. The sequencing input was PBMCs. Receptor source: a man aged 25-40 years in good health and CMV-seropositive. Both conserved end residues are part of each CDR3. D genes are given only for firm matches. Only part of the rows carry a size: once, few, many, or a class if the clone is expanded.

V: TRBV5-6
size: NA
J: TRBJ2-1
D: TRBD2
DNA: TGTGCCAGCAGCTTAACCAGGACTAGCGGGTACAATGAGCAGTTCTTC
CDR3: CASSLTRTSGYNEQFF

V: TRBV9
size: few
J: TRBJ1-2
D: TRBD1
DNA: TGTGCCAGCAGCGTGGCCCTCCGGGACAGCGGATATGGCTACACCTTC
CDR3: CASSVALRDSGYGYTF

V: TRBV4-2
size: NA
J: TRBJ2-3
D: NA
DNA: TGTGCCAGCAGCCAAGAGCTACTCACAGATACGCAGTATTTT
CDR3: CASSQELLTDTQYF

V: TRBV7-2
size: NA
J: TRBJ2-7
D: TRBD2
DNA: TGTGCCAGCAGCCTCCTAGCGGGAGGAACCTACGAGCAGTACTTC
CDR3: CASSLLAGGTYEQYF

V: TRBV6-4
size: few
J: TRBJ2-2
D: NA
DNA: TGTGCCAGCAGTGACTCGACAGGATTCACCGGGGAGCTGTTTTTT
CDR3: CASSDSTGFTGELFF

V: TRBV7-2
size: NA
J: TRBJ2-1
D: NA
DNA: TGTGCCAGCAGCTTATCCGCCGTCGACACTTACAATGAGCAGTTCTTC
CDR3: CASSLSAVDTYNEQFF

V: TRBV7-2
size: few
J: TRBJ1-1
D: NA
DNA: TGTGCCAGCAGCCCCCAAGGAGAAAGGTCGGCTGAAGCTTTCTTT
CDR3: CASSPQGERSAEAFF

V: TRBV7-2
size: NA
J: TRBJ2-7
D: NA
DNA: TGTGCCAGCAGCCGTAGCGAGTCCTACGAGCAGTACTTC
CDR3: CASSRSESYEQYF

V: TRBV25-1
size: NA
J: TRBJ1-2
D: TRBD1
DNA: TGTGCCAGCAGTGAATGGGGACAGGGTAGCGCCTATGGCTACACCTTC
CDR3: CASSEWGQGSAYGYTF

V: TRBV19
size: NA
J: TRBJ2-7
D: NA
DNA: TGTGCCAGTAGTATAAGAGGGTTAGCCTCCTACGAGCAGTACTTC
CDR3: CASSIRGLASYEQYF

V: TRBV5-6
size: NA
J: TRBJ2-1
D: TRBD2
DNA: TGTGCCAGATCCGGGACTACGAGAAGCAATGAGCAGTTCTTC
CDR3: CARSGTTRSNEQFF

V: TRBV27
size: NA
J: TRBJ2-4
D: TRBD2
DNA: TGTGCCAGCAGTTCGCCCGGGGGGGGAAACACTCAGTACTTC
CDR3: CASSSPGGGNTQYF

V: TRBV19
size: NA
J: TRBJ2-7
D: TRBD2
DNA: TGTGCCAGTAGTGCCCGAACTAGCGGAAGACGTTACGAGCAGTACTTC
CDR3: CASSARTSGRRYEQYF

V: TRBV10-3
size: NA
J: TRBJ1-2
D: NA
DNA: TGTGCCACCCGGAGCAGGGCGACCCTCTTAGGCGGCTACACCTTC
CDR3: CATRSRATLLGGYTF

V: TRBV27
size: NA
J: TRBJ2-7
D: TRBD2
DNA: TGTGCCAGCAGTCAACTAGCGGGACGGTGGTACGAGCAGTACTTC
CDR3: CASSQLAGRWYEQYF

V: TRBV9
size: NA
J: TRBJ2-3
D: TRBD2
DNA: TGTGCCAGCACCCGCGCGGGAGGGGAAGATACGCAGTATTTT
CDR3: CASTRAGGEDTQYF

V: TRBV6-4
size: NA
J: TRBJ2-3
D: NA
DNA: TGTGCCAGCAGTGAAAAGGAGGCAGATACGCAGTATTTT
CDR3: CASSEKEADTQYF

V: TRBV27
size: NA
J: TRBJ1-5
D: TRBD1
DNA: TGTGCCAGCAGTCGGACAGGGGGACTTAATAGCAATCAGCCCCAGCATTTT
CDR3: CASSRTGGLNSNQPQHF

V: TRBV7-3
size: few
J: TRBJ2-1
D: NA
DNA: TGTGCCAGCAGCCCTCAGCCGAGGTCCTACAATGAGCAGTTCTTC
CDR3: CASSPQPRSYNEQFF

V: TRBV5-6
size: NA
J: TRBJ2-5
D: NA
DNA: TGTGCCAGCAGCTTACAGGGACCTTTGGGGGGGCAGTACTTC
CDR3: CASSLQGPLGGQYF

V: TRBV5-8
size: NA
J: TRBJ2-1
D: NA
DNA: TGTGCCAGCAGCCCCGGACTCGACCTGTACAATGAGCAGTTCTTC
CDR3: CASSPGLDLYNEQFF

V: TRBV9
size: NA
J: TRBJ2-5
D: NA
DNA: TGTGCCAGCAGCGTAGGCCCAAGCGGAGAGACCCAGTACTTC
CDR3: CASSVGPSGETQYF

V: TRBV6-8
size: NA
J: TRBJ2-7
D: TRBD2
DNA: TGTGCCAGCAGTTACTCTGGACTAGTTGGCGAGCAGTACTTC
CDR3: CASSYSGLVGEQYF

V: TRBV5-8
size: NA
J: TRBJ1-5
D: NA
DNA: TGTGCCAGCGGCATCGATTACAATCAGCCCCAGCATTTT
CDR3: CASGIDYNQPQHF

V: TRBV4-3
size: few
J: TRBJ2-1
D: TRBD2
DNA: TGCGCCAGCAGCACCAAGCCCCTAGCGGGAGGGCCCGGTTACAATGAGCAGTTCTTC
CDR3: CASSTKPLAGGPGYNEQFF

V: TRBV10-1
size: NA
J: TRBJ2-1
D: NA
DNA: TGCGCCAGCAGTGGCGGGCTTAAAAACAATGAGCAGTTCTTC
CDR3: CASSGGLKNNEQFF